The 7 T cell receptor beta chains reported below all come from one sample, sequenced in a study of blood T cells in healthy people across ages. Sample-barcoded 5' priming and a J-beta primer mix drove a second PCR of roughly 6 to 12 cycles. TCRdb reprocessed the 5' RACE reads with MiXCR, giving one entry per CDR3 protein. This table has some 1.6 million distinct CDR3 sequences, roughly 32% appearing once. Material: blood. These receptors all stem from a woman aged 25 to 45 in good health.

The rearrangement links TRBV2 to TRBJ1-1; perhaps TRBD1 as D (6 bases). V was pared by 8 bases and J by 1 base, with 17 bases between. The CDR3 runs 15 residues. The germline CDR1 and CDR2 sequences are SNHLY and FYNNEI. CDR3 DNA: TGTGCCAGCGATGGAGTTTTGGACAGGAACACTGAAGCTTTCTTT. Amino acid sequence: CASDGVLDRNTEAFF.

The chain couples TRBV4-1 to TRBJ2-3; the match to TRBD2 covers 7 bases. Germline values: CDR1 MGHRA, CDR2 YSYEKL. There are 17 residues in the CDR3. The ends lost 4 bases at V and 3 bases at J; junction bases unmatched: 13. The CDR3 is CASSRSGGVGLTDTQYF. CDR3 bases: TGCGCCAGCAGCCGCTCGGGGGGTGTTGGTCTGACAGATACGCAGTATTTT.

There are a few counts of this clonotype. This chain joins TRBV5-1 and TRBJ1-1, with a possible D match to TRBD1 (6 bases). V lost 5 bases and J lost 6, with 20 bases in between. The CDR3 has 15 residues. Germline loops: CDR1 SGHRS, CDR2 YFSETQ. The chain's CDR3 is CASRREDRGAAEAFF. The CDR3 bases are TGCGCCAGCAGAAGGGAAGACCGGGGGGCGGCTGAAGCTTTCTTT.

This clonotype has just a few counts. The chain recombines TRBV15 with TRBJ2-1, with TRBD1 identical over 9 bases. Trimming removed 5 bases from V and 7 bases from J; junction bases left unmatched: 6. The CDR3 totals 14 residues. The germline CDR1 and CDR2 sequences are LNHNV and YYDKDF (reference sequence). CDR3 region: CATSRDRVANEQFF. DNA for the CDR3: TGTGCCACCAGCCGGGACAGGGTGGCGAATGAGCAGTTCTTC.

This clonotype was counted a few times. This rearrangement joins TRBV5-1 to TRBJ2-7; D is perhaps TRBD1 or TRBD2 (5 bases each). CDR3 length: 15 amino acids. V lost 0 bases and J 1 base, leaving 11 bases between the germline ends. CDR1 is SGHRS, CDR2 YFSETQ, per germline. CDR3 DNA: TGCGCCAGCAGCTTGGAAGGGACGACTTCCTACGAGCAGTACTTC. This translates into CASSLEGTTSYEQYF.

The chain carries TRBV9 and TRBJ2-4; D is undetermined. Germline values: CDR1 SGDLS, CDR2 YYNGEE. Between the trimmed V and J ends, which lost 0 bases and 0 bases, there was a span of 10 bases. This CDR3 region has 16 residues. The CDR3 here is CASSVDGSAAKNIQYF. As DNA, the CDR3 is TGTGCCAGCAGCGTAGATGGGTCAGCAGCCAAAAACATTCAGTACTTC.

This clonotype was counted ten times or more. This chain links TRBV15 with TRBJ2-7; 11 bases line up with TRBD2. The CDR3 loop spans 15 amino acids. With V trimmed by 0 bases and J by 7 bases, 5 bases remained unmatched. CDR1 and CDR2 from the germline V gene are LNHNV and YYDKDF (reference sequence). The CDR3 sequence: CATSRELAGAREQYF. CDR3 bases: TGTGCCACCAGCAGAGAACTAGCGGGAGCTCGGGAGCAGTACTTC.